What follows are 18 T cell receptor beta chains derived from one specimen sequenced in a study of blood T cell repertoires in COVID-19. This table comes from immunoSEQ multiplex PCR, and its TCRdb copy is limited to in-frame clones, with some not included. The table includes roughly 260,000 clones, roughly 87% detected once. Sequenced input: PBMCs or T cells enriched from blood (not recorded which). These receptors all come from a woman aged 30 to 39 with acute COVID-19.

V usage is TRBV6-9 and J usage is TRBJ2-5, with D possibly being TRBD2 (6 bases). This CDR3 is built from 17 residues. Trimming cost V 0 bases and J 3 bases, with 17 bases left between them. CDR1 MNHGY and CDR2 SVAAGI come from the germline V gene. CDR3 bases: TGTGCCAGCAGTTATTCAAACCGCCGGGACTTAAAAGAGACCCAGTACTTC. Translated: CASSYSNRRDLKETQYF.

V usage is TRBV5-8 and J usage is TRBJ2-5; 7 bases are shared with TRBD2. This CDR3 contains 15 residues. Trimming removed 3 bases from V and 6 bases from J; junction bases left unmatched: 11. From germline, CDR1 is SGHTS and CDR2 YDEGEE. The CDR3 DNA follows: TGTGCCAGCAGCTGGGAGAGGGGAGGGGAACAGACCCAGTACTTC. This translates into CASSWERGGEQTQYF.

The V and J genes are TRBV14 and TRBJ1-2; 9 bases are shared with TRBD1. V was clipped by 5 bases and J by 8 bases; unmatched bases: 12. Germline V gives CDR1 SGHDN, CDR2 FVKESK. The CDR3 runs 15 residues. The CDR3 bases are TGTGCCAGCAGCGGCCCGGACAGGGGAGTGAAAGGCTACACCTTC. Amino acids: CASSGPDRGVKGYTF.

The chain carries TRBV4-1 and TRBJ1-4; D unresolved. CDR1 is MGHRA and CDR2 is YSYEKL in the germline V gene. The V and J ends lost 4 bases and 5 bases respectively, with 11 bases between them. This CDR3 is 14 amino acids long. The CDR3 reads CASSRGGSNEKLFF. In nucleotides, the CDR3 is TGCGCCAGCAGCCGGGGAGGGTCGAATGAAAAACTGTTTTTT.

In this sample, this clone turned up a few times. The chain is built from TRBV6-2 or TRBV6-3 and TRBJ1-5, with a possible D match to TRBD1 (5 bases). Germline-derived CDR1 and CDR2 are MNHEY and SVGEGT. Trimming removed 6 bases from V and 0 bases from J, with 24 bases in between. The CDR3 consists of 19 residues. The CDR3 loop reads CASSPRQLQNQYSNQPQHF. The CDR3 DNA follows: TGTGCCAGCAGCCCCCGACAGCTACAGAACCAATATAGCAATCAGCCCCAGCATTTT.

This sequence joins TRBV5-5 and TRBJ2-7; 8 bases are a match to TRBD1. The germline gives CDR1 SGHKS, CDR2 YYEKEE (reference sequence). The CDR3 has 14 amino acids. With 4 bases clipped from V and 6 bases from J, the junction kept 9 bases outside the gene matches. The CDR3 sequence: CASSHGQGTSEQYF. Here the CDR3 DNA reads TGTGCCAGCAGCCACGGACAGGGTACGAGCGAGCAGTACTTC.

The chain is built from TRBV5-4 and TRBJ1-2, with 7 nucleotides matching TRBD1. Germline CDR1 reads SGHNT; CDR2 reads YYREEE (reference sequence). The CDR3 extends over 11 amino acids. Trimming cost V 7 bases and J 8 bases; bases outside gene matches: 5. CDR3 sequence (DNA): TGTGCCAGCGAGGGGGCGCAAGGCTACACCTTC. Translating it yields CASEGAQGYTF.

V is TRBV12-3 or TRBV12-4 and J is TRBJ1-5, with D possibly being TRBD1 (5 bases). With 5 bases removed from V and 4 bases from J, the gap between germline ends came to 9 bases. The CDR3 has 13 amino acids. The CDR3 spells CASSPDINQPQHF. The DNA of the CDR3 is TGTGCCAGCAGTCCGGACATTAATCAGCCCCAGCATTTT.

The chain employs TRBV6-2 or TRBV6-3 and TRBJ1-2, with D uncertain. This CDR3 region has 14 residues. Trimming removed 2 bases at V and 4 bases at J, with 11 bases between. Germline-derived CDR1 and CDR2 are MNHEY and SVGEGT. The CDR3, as DNA: TGTGCCAGCAGTTACCTTTCTTCGGGCTATGGCTACACCTTC. Protein product: CASSYLSSGYGYTF.

This clone was seen only once. V gene TRBV14 combines with J gene TRBJ2-4; D possibly corresponds to TRBD2 (6 bases). The ends were cut back, 2 bases at V and 2 bases at J, with 13 bases in the middle. The CDR3 sequence is 16 residues long. Germline CDR1 is SGHDN and CDR2 is FVKESK. CDR3 nucleotide sequence: TGTGCCAGCAGCCAAAGGGAGGCCGGAACCAAAAACATTCAGTACTTC. Encoded protein: CASSQREAGTKNIQYF. Combining the CDR3 with reference TRBV14 and TRBJ2-4 gives the whole variable domain EAGVTQFPSHSVIEKGQTVTLRCDPISGHDNLYWYRRVMGKEIKFLLHFVKESKQDESGMPNNRFLAERTGGTYSTLKVQPAELEDSGVYFCASSQREAGTKNIQYFGAGTRLSVL.

The chain employs TRBV2 and TRBJ1-6, with D unclear. The V end was cut by 7 bases, the J end by 7 bases, with 17 bases between. The CDR3 is 15 residues long. Germline CDR1 SNHLY, CDR2 FYNNEI. CDR3 loop: CASTPVPGENSPLHF. The CDR3 region has the DNA TGTGCCAGCACCCCCGTACCCGGGGAAAATTCACCCCTCCACTTT.

The chain joins TRBV7-9 to TRBJ2-1; 12 nucleotides match TRBD1. The CDR3 runs 14 residues. Germline V gene data show CDR1 as SEHNR and CDR2 as FQNEAQ (reference sequence). V lost 5 bases and J lost 10; bases outside the gene matches: 6. DNA for the CDR3: TGTGCCAGCAGCGGAGGGACAGGGGGCCGGGAGCAGTTCTTC. Amino acid sequence: CASSGGTGGREQFF.

The gene calls are TRBV19 and TRBJ1-5; 8 nucleotides match TRBD1. Germline assignment: CDR1 LNHDA and CDR2 SQIVND (reference sequence). Trimming took 3 bases from V and 7 from J; bases not matched to a gene: 5. CDR3 length: 14 residues. The DNA of the CDR3 is TGTGCCAGTAGTATGGTAGGGGACAGGCAGCCCCAGCATTTT. This codes for CASSMVGDRQPQHF.

The chain recombines TRBV2 with TRBJ2-7; 11 bases match TRBD1. The V segment lost 6 bases and the J segment 1 base; nucleotides outside the gene matches: 5. Looked up from germline, CDR1 is SNHLY and CDR2 is FYNNEI. The CDR3 extends over 15 amino acids. The DNA for the CDR3 is TGTGCCAGCAGGGGGTGGGACAGGGGGTCCTACGAGCAGTACTTC. It yields the protein CASRGWDRGSYEQYF.

This clone has only a few counts. The chain joins TRBV20-1 to TRBJ2-7; TRBD2 agrees at 11 bases. The CDR3 covers 11 residues. V trimming: 8 bases; J trimming: 7 bases; junction bases outside the gene matches: 4. Germline loops: CDR1 DFQATT, CDR2 SNEGSKA (reference sequence). Here the CDR3 DNA reads TGCAGTTCAAGGACTAGCGGGGAGCAGTACTTC. Translation gives CSSRTSGEQYF.

This chain joins TRBV5-1 and TRBJ1-2, with TRBD1 as a possible D gene (6 bases). The CDR3 consists of 14 residues. V shed 0 bases and J shed 7 bases, with 13 bases lying between them. Per germline, CDR1 SGHRS and CDR2 YFSETQ. The CDR3 loop reads CASSLDQGRSGYTF. In DNA form, the CDR3 reads TGCGCCAGCAGCTTGGACCAGGGGAGAAGTGGCTACACCTTC.

The chain couples TRBV15 to TRBJ1-5; tentative D call: TRBD1 (6 bases). This CDR3 has 15 residues. Deletions cut 0 bases from V and 6 bases from J, with 12 bases between. CDR1 and CDR2 (germline): LNHNV, YYDKDF (reference sequence). The CDR3 DNA sequence: TGTGCCACCAGCAGAGATGGGGGGGGCCGTCAGCCCCAGCATTTT. Translating gives CATSRDGGGRQPQHF.

The rearrangement links TRBV18 to TRBJ1-1; D gene uncertain. V dropped 1 base and J dropped 1 base, with 16 bases sitting between them. Per the germline V gene, CDR1 is KGHSH and CDR2 is LQKENI. This CDR3 region has 17 residues. This CDR3 reads CASSPQGAAATNTEAFF. CDR3 in DNA: TGTGCCAGCTCACCACAAGGAGCAGCCGCTACGAACACTGAAGCTTTCTTT.